This T cell receptor (beta chain) came from a study of T-cell memory formation after mild COVID-19. Study-level background: The two donors had largely donor-specific TCR clusters.

TCRdb recomputed calls from the 5' RACE reads with MiXCR, one row per CDR3 protein. This sample has under 450,000 distinct CDR3 sequences, with 20% to 30% found just once. A word on this clonotype: Its antigen is undetermined.

Study-level findings and limits: Balance between CD4 and CD8 was seen in clones contracting day 15 to 85, and a CD4+ lean was seen in later expanders. Mostly located in CM and EM were contracting CD4+ clones, with contracting CD8+ clones located in EMRA. There was no confirmation that second-wave clones peaking on day 37 were SARS-CoV-2 specific.

This TCR was sampled from an adult woman who had mild COVID-19 (a few samples of this study predate the infection). Cell type and time point are not known. Sequenced: PBMCs or a T cell subset sorted from them (not recorded which).

The CDR3 coding sequence is TGTGCCTGGAGCGCTGGGGGAAGCTCCCCCCTCCACTTT. It translates to CAWSAGGSSPLHF. The J gene is TRBJ1-6, the V gene TRBV30, with D perhaps TRBD1 (5 bases). CDR1 is GTSNPN and CDR2 is SVGIG in the germline V gene (reference sequence). V gave up 3 bases and J gave up 13 bases, with 16 bases separating them. The CDR3 is 13 amino acids.